This T cell receptor (beta chain) was obtained from a study of regulatory T cells in long-lasting Graves disease. Study-level points and caveats: Gene preferences differed: TRBV28, TRBJ1-2, TRBJ2-5 in persistent cases. Persistent Graves' patients showed less TCR diversity than newly diagnosed patients showed.

TCR beta libraries were built with iRepertoire HTBI primers and Arm-PCR of CDR3 regions. TCRdb analysed the multiplex PCR reads with MiXCR anew, one entry per CDR3 protein. The sample carries around 250,000 distinct CDR3 sequences, roughly 18% recorded once. This clonotype was counted at least ten times. Its antigen remains unknown. The time point here: newly diagnosed GD, antithyroid drugs for less than 3 months. PBMC RNA served as the TCR library source. The CDR3 covers 15 residues. After removal of 5 bases from V and 6 bases from J, the junction contained 13 bases not matched to a gene. Per germline, CDR1 DFQATT and CDR2 SNEGSKA (reference sequence). These data also featured in a second study, about T cells in Graves' hyperthyroidism and ophthalmopathy. Turning to that study: Graves' hyperthyroidism showing no ophthalmopathy progression within 18 months was considered stable. HTBI primers drove first-round RT-PCR of the TCR CDR3.

The TCR comes from a woman in her 30s with Graves disease. The chain couples TRBV20-1 to TRBJ1-1; 9 bases map to TRBD1. The specimen comprised peripheral blood mononuclear cells (PBMCs), sampled at new diagnosis, from a patient treated with antithyroid drugs. Written as DNA, the CDR3 is TGCAGTGCTGATGGGACAGGGATATCTGCGGCTGAAGCTTTCTTT. This encodes CSADGTGISAAEAFF.